Following are 30 T cell receptor beta chains from one sample sequenced in a study of T-cell memory formation after mild COVID-19. A single record per CDR3 protein comes from TCRdb applying MiXCR to the 5' RACE reads. The data contain around 310,000 distinct CDR3 sequences, 15% of them seen just once; the ten biggest clones take up 20% to 25%. Sequenced: PBMCs or a T cell subset sorted from them (not recorded which). Source of these receptors: a man younger than 35 who had mild COVID-19 (a few samples of this study predate the infection). Cell type and time point are not known.

Only a few counts were recorded for this clonotype. The chain recombines TRBV7-6 with TRBJ1-1; D call uncertain. With 8 bases removed from V and 1 base from J, the gap between germline ends came to 11 bases. Germline CDR1 reads SGHVS; CDR2 reads FNYEAQ. The length of the CDR3 is 13 residues. DNA of the CDR3: TGTGCCAGCCTCGGCGCCTCGAACACTGAAGCTTTCTTT. Its translation is CASLGASNTEAFF.

In this sample, this clonotype turned up a few times. The chain has TRBV4-3 and TRBJ2-1; TRBD2 aligns across 8 bases. There are 15 residues in the CDR3. V lost 0 bases and J lost 9; bases outside the gene matches: 7. Germline V CDR1 and CDR2: LGHNA, YSLEER. CDR3 DNA sequence: TGCGCCAGCAGCCAAGATCGGGGGGGGTATGGTGAGCAGTTCTTC. This gives the protein CASSQDRGGYGEQFF.

This clonotype turned up a few times. The chain joins TRBV2 to TRBJ2-1; either TRBD1 or TRBD2 may fit D (5 bases each). Germline assignment: CDR1 SNHLY and CDR2 FYNNEI. This CDR3 has 13 amino acids. V shed 11 bases and J shed 12 bases, with 23 bases lying between them. The CDR3 DNA sequence: TGTGCCGGGTCCCGGGACGTCATCAGCGGGCAGTTCTTC. This codes for CAGSRDVISGQFF.

This clonotype was found many times. The chain links TRBV12-3 or TRBV12-4 to TRBJ2-5; possibly TRBD2 for D (6 bases). The CDR3 consists of 15 residues. Trimming cost V 5 bases and J 2 bases, with 15 bases left between them. The CDR3 bases are TGTGCCAGCAGTGCCCGACGGAGGGATCAAGAGACCCAGTACTTC. Its protein is CASSARRRDQETQYF.

This clonotype came up many times. The chain recombines TRBV5-4 with TRBJ2-1; 7 bases agree with TRBD2. This CDR3 has 16 amino acids. Germline lookup yields CDR1 SGHNT and CDR2 YYREEE (reference sequence). The V and J ends lost 1 base and 2 bases, in that order; junction bases with no gene match: 6. This CDR3 reads CASSLRRGSTYNEQFF. Here the CDR3 DNA reads TGTGCCAGCAGCTTGCGGCGGGGGTCAACCTACAATGAGCAGTTCTTC.

This clonotype was found a few times. The V and J genes are TRBV7-9 and TRBJ2-7; D may be TRBD1 (5 bases). CDR1 is SEHNR, CDR2 FQNEAQ, per germline (reference sequence). V lost 5 bases, J lost 3 bases, and 14 bases lay in between. This CDR3 is 14 amino acids long. The CDR3 region has the DNA TGTGCCAGCAGCCGCCGGCAGGACATCTACGAGCAGTACTTC. Translated: CASSRRQDIYEQYF.

The chain carries TRBV20-1 and TRBJ2-5, with D tentatively TRBD2 (5 bases). The germline gives CDR1 DFQATT, CDR2 SNEGSKA (reference sequence). With 5 bases removed from V and 1 base from J, the gap between germline ends came to 14 bases. CDR3 length equals 14 residues. The CDR3: CSAGGLFPQETQYF. The CDR3 bases are TGCAGTGCTGGAGGACTCTTCCCCCAAGAGACCCAGTACTTC.

The chain employs TRBV9 and TRBJ2-3, with TRBD2 identical over 8 bases. CDR1 and CDR2 from the germline V gene are SGDLS and YYNGEE. CDR3 length equals 16 residues. V was pared by 7 bases and J by 0 bases, with 10 bases of the junction left unmatched. The CDR3 here is CASGARSGTSTDTQYF. The CDR3 nucleotides read TGTGCCAGCGGGGCCCGTAGCGGGACTAGCACAGATACGCAGTATTTT.

The V call is TRBV7-2, the J call TRBJ1-1; D remains unclear. Germline V gene lookup returns CDR1 SGHTA and CDR2 FQGNSA. With 1 base removed from V and 1 base from J, the gap between germline ends came to 13 bases. This CDR3 has 16 residues. CDR3 DNA sequence: TGTGCCAGCAGCTTAGGGCTGGGCCCAGGGAACACTGAAGCTTTCTTT. Protein: CASSLGLGPGNTEAFF.

The chain is built from TRBV20-1 and TRBJ1-1, with TRBD1 matching 7 bases. The junction had 3 bases not matched to a gene; V was cut back by 4 bases and J by 1 base. This CDR3 contains 13 residues. Germline-derived CDR1 and CDR2 are DFQATT and SNEGSKA (reference sequence). CDR3 in DNA: TGCAGTGCTACGGGGACAGAGAACACTGAAGCTTTCTTT. Amino acids: CSATGTENTEAFF.

The V and J genes are TRBV5-1 and TRBJ2-1, with D uncertain. The CDR3 has 12 residues. With 2 bases removed from V and 9 bases from J, the gap between germline ends came to 9 bases. Looked up from germline, CDR1 is SGHRS and CDR2 is YFSETQ. CDR3 sequence (DNA): TGCGCCAGCAGCTTAAGGGTAGGTGAGCAGTTCTTC. This translates into CASSLRVGEQFF.

This clonotype was observed many times. This chain links TRBV12-3 or TRBV12-4 with TRBJ1-1; 8 bases match TRBD1. The CDR3 is 14 residues long. V was pared by 4 bases and J by 1 base, with 2 bases of the junction left unmatched. CDR3 bases: TGTGCCAGCAGTTCCGGACAGGGGAACACTGAAGCTTTCTTT. Protein: CASSSGQGNTEAFF.

The gene calls are TRBV20-1 and TRBJ2-7; D is possibly TRBD1 or TRBD2 (5 bases each). There are 14 residues in the CDR3. V was trimmed by 0 bases and J by 2 bases, leaving 11 bases between them. In germline, CDR1 is DFQATT, CDR2 SNEGSKA (reference sequence). The CDR3 here is CSARDLRGAYEQYF. The CDR3 nucleotides are TGCAGTGCTAGAGACCTGAGGGGAGCCTACGAGCAGTACTTC.

The chain has TRBV12-3 or TRBV12-4 and TRBJ2-5; D call uncertain. Trimming stripped 3 bases from V and 6 bases from J, with 5 bases between. CDR3 length: 11 residues. The CDR3 DNA reads TGTGCCAGCAGTTTTCAGCAGACCCAGTACTTC. It yields the protein CASSFQQTQYF.

This clonotype was picked up a small number of times. This rearrangement joins TRBV27 to TRBJ1-6, with D possibly matching TRBD1 (6 bases). The V and J ends lost 6 bases and 11 bases respectively, with 17 bases between them. The CDR3 spans 14 residues. Per the germline V gene, CDR1 is MNHEY and CDR2 is SMNVEV (reference sequence). CDR3 sequence reads: CASRSGPGGAPLHF. CDR3 nucleotides: TGTGCCAGCAGGTCGGGACCTGGGGGCGCACCCCTCCACTTT.

The chain has TRBV11-2 and TRBJ2-2; 7 positions agree with TRBD2. Germline trimming cut 1 base from V and 3 bases from J; bases unmatched to any gene: 8. Looked up from germline, CDR1 is SGHAT and CDR2 is FQNNGV. This CDR3 has 17 amino acids. CDR3 amino acids: CASSLGKRGRDTGELFF. The CDR3 nucleotides read TGTGCCAGCAGCTTAGGAAAACGGGGGAGGGACACCGGGGAGCTGTTTTTT.

This clonotype was seen only a few times. This sequence joins TRBV7-9 and TRBJ2-3, with 7 bases lining up with TRBD2. The CDR3 consists of 16 residues. Unmatched junction bases numbered 8, after V lost 5 bases and J lost 0 bases. CDR1 and CDR2 from the germline V gene are SEHNR and FQNEAQ (reference sequence). DNA of the CDR3: TGTGCCAGCAGCCCGATGGGCGGGGGTAGCACAGATACGCAGTATTTT. Protein product: CASSPMGGGSTDTQYF.

This clonotype was counted ten times or more. Here the CDR3 reads CASRPRDSAYNSPLHF. CDR3 sequence (DNA): TGCGCCAGCAGGCCGAGGGACAGCGCCTATAATTCACCCCTCCACTTT. The chain has TRBV5-1 and TRBJ1-6, with 7 nucleotides matching TRBD1. Trimming cost V 5 bases and J 2 bases; bases outside gene matches: 7. The CDR3 covers 16 residues. Germline V gene lookup returns CDR1 SGHRS and CDR2 YFSETQ.

The V call is TRBV6-6, the J call TRBJ1-4; D call uncertain. This CDR3 spans 13 amino acids. The ends were cut back, 7 bases at V and 5 bases at J, with 11 bases in the middle. CDR1 MNHNY and CDR2 SVGAGI come from the germline V gene (reference sequence). The DNA of the CDR3 is TGTGCCAGCACCATGTTAGTAAATGAAAAACTGTTTTTT. Translated: CASTMLVNEKLFF.

This clonotype has only a few counts. The rearrangement uses TRBV24-1 and TRBJ1-5, with unresolved D. This CDR3 has 14 residues. V was trimmed by 4 bases and J by 0 bases, leaving 6 bases between them. CDR1 is KGHDR and CDR2 is SFDVKD in the germline V gene. The CDR3 spells CATSEWASNQPQHF. The CDR3 nucleotides read TGTGCCACCAGTGAATGGGCTAGCAATCAGCCCCAGCATTTT.

This clonotype has a count of ten or more. V and J are TRBV4-2 and TRBJ2-5, with TRBD2 matching 12 bases. CDR1 is LGHNA, CDR2 YNFKEQ, per germline. The CDR3 sequence is 14 residues long. V lost 4 bases, J lost 5 bases, and 2 bases stayed unmatched. CDR3 residues: CASSPSGGAETQYF. The CDR3 nucleotides read TGTGCCAGCAGCCCTAGCGGGGGGGCGGAGACCCAGTACTTC.

The gene calls are TRBV28 and TRBJ1-3, with D possibly being TRBD1 (6 bases). The CDR3 is made up of 14 amino acids. V was pared by 3 bases and J by 4 bases, with 10 bases between. Germline CDR1 reads MDHEN; CDR2 reads SYDVKM. The CDR3 nucleotides read TGTGCCAGCAGTTTGTGGGGGCGAGGAAACACCATATATTTT. Its translation: CASSLWGRGNTIYF.

CDR3 amino acids: CASVRGHYNEQFF. CDR3 bases: TGTGCCAGCGTTCGGGGGCACTACAATGAGCAGTTCTTC. The gene calls are TRBV12-3 or TRBV12-4 and TRBJ2-1, with D possibly being TRBD1 or TRBD2 (6 bases each). V was cut by 8 bases and J by 3 bases, with 11 bases left in between. The CDR3 is 13 residues long.

The genes are TRBV5-1 and TRBJ2-7; D is unresolved. V was trimmed by 0 bases and J by 2 bases, leaving 6 bases between them. The CDR3 length is 13 residues. Germline CDR1 and CDR2: SGHRS and YFSETQ. The CDR3 loop is CASSLDSTYEQYV. The CDR3 DNA reads TGCGCCAGCAGCTTGGACAGTACCTACGAGCAGTACGTC.

The V gene is TRBV7-9, the J gene TRBJ1-2; no firm D call. Trimming pared 5 bases from V and 4 bases from J, leaving 14 bases between. The germline V gene encodes CDR1 SEHNR and CDR2 FQNEAQ (reference sequence). The CDR3 spans 14 residues. CDR3 DNA sequence: TGTGCCAGCAGCAATACGATGGTAGCCTATGGCTACACCTTC. This translates into CASSNTMVAYGYTF.

Only a few counts were recorded for this clonotype. The V gene is TRBV29-1, the J gene TRBJ1-3; the D is unclear. With 4 bases removed from V and 0 bases from J, the gap between germline ends came to 1 base. This CDR3 spans 11 amino acids. Germline-derived CDR1 and CDR2 are SQVTM and ANQGSEA. The CDR3, as DNA: TGCAGCGTTGTCTCTGGAAACACCATATATTTT. Amino acid sequence: CSVVSGNTIYF.

At least ten counts were recorded for this clonotype. The J gene is TRBJ2-7, the V gene TRBV4-2; TRBD1 matches 7 bases. The CDR3 is 14 residues long. Germline CDR1 LGHNA, CDR2 YNFKEQ. V shed 4 bases and J 4 bases; nucleotides not matched to a gene: 7. Here the CDR3 DNA reads TGTGCCAGCAGCCTCGCAGGGGGTAGTTACGAGCAGTACGTC. It yields the protein CASSLAGGSYEQYV.

V and J are TRBV18 and TRBJ2-5, with D possibly TRBD2 on 5 matching bases. V was trimmed by 3 bases and J by 7 bases, leaving 9 bases between them. The CDR3 totals 12 residues. Germline V gene data show CDR1 as KGHSH and CDR2 as LQKENI. The CDR3 DNA follows: TGTGCCAGCTCACCGGCAGAGGGGACCCAGTACTTC. Amino acids: CASSPAEGTQYF.

This clonotype was counted only a few times. The J gene is TRBJ2-5, the V gene TRBV3-1; the match to TRBD2 covers 8 bases. J gave up 1 base and V 3 bases, and 13 bases lay outside the gene matches. Looked up from germline, CDR1 is LGHDT and CDR2 is YNNKEL (reference sequence). The CDR3 runs to 18 residues. Here the CDR3 reads CASSHAAHGGAAQETQYF. In nucleotides, the CDR3 is TGTGCCAGCAGCCACGCCGCCCACGGGGGGGCAGCCCAAGAGACCCAGTACTTC.

This clonotype was seen only a few times. The genes are TRBV28 and TRBJ2-3, with TRBD2 as a possible D gene (6 bases). Trimming took off 6 bases at V and 11 bases at J, with 30 bases between the two ends. This CDR3 has 17 amino acids. Germline CDR1 is MDHEN and CDR2 is SYDVKM. This CDR3 is CASSPNGWSGRELRQYF. The CDR3 DNA follows: TGTGCCAGCAGCCCCAACGGGTGGAGCGGGCGGGAACTAAGGCAGTATTTT.